This is a list of T cell receptor beta chains from one sample in a study of T cells in localized non-small cell lung cancer. The data were produced by immunoSEQ multiplex PCR, yet TCRdb's version contains in-frame clones alone and is incomplete. The sample carries about 57,000 clones, approximately 89% recorded once. The specimen comprised peripheral blood, sampled before any cancer treatment. These receptors were collected from a man aged 40 to 70 with stage I lung adenocarcinoma. Each CDR3 is given with its conserved first and last residue. Each record gives: D gene, clone size, V gene, J gene, CDR3 DNA, CDR3 protein. A D gene is named only where the DNA matches it firmly. Size values are once, few and many counts, or a class for expanded clones, and some rows have none.

d_gene: TRBD2; abundance: NA; v_gene: TRBV29-1; j_gene: TRBJ2-7; CDR3nt: TGCAGCGTTGAGGGACTAGCGGGAGGGCCCGGCGAGCAGTACTTC; CDR3aa: CSVEGLAGGPGEQYF
d_gene: TRBD2; abundance: NA; v_gene: TRBV6-1; j_gene: TRBJ2-7; CDR3nt: TGTGCCAGCAGTGAAGGGGGGGGAGGGAACGAGCAGTACTTC; CDR3aa: CASSEGGGGNEQYF
d_gene: NA; abundance: once; v_gene: TRBV2; j_gene: TRBJ1-4; CDR3nt: TGTGCCAGCAGTCGACACGCAACTAATGAAAAACTGTTTTTT; CDR3aa: CASSRHATNEKLFF
d_gene: NA; abundance: NA; v_gene: TRBV5-1; j_gene: TRBJ2-1; CDR3nt: TGCGCCAGCAGCTTGGGTGGCTGGAGCTCCTACAATGAGCAGTTCTTC; CDR3aa: CASSLGGWSSYNEQFF
d_gene: NA; abundance: NA; v_gene: TRBV6-1; j_gene: TRBJ2-7; CDR3nt: TGTGCCAGCAGTGCCGGCGGGAAGATGGCTGAGCAGTACTTC; CDR3aa: CASSAGGKMAEQYF
d_gene: TRBD1; abundance: NA; v_gene: TRBV28; j_gene: TRBJ2-7; CDR3nt: TGTGCCAGCAGTTTCCTCAGGGGACAGGGGCTTTACGAGCAGTACTTC; CDR3aa: CASSFLRGQGLYEQYF
d_gene: NA; abundance: NA; v_gene: TRBV11-3; j_gene: TRBJ1-5; CDR3nt: TGTGCCAGCAGCCCCGAAGCGGAAAGCCAGCCCCAGCATTTT; CDR3aa: CASSPEAESQPQHF
d_gene: NA; abundance: NA; v_gene: TRBV19; j_gene: TRBJ1-1; CDR3nt: TGTGCCAGTAGCGGCAGTTTGAACACTGAAGCTTTCTTT; CDR3aa: CASSGSLNTEAFF
d_gene: TRBD1; abundance: NA; v_gene: TRBV7-9; j_gene: TRBJ2-7; CDR3nt: TGTGCCAGCAGCGCCGGACAGGGAGTCGACTACGAGCAGTACTTC; CDR3aa: CASSAGQGVDYEQYF
d_gene: NA; abundance: NA; v_gene: TRBV2; j_gene: TRBJ2-7; CDR3nt: TGTGCCAGCAGTGAGGAGGTAGCGAGCTACGAGCAGTACTTC; CDR3aa: CASSEEVASYEQYF
d_gene: NA; abundance: NA; v_gene: TRBV5-1; j_gene: TRBJ1-4; CDR3nt: TGCGCCAGCAGCTCGGGCGGGGAAGAAAAACTGTTTTTT; CDR3aa: CASSSGGEEKLFF
d_gene: NA; abundance: medium-sized; v_gene: TRBV27; j_gene: TRBJ2-1; CDR3nt: TGTGCCAGCAGTATAGGAGAATACAATGAGCAGTTCTTC; CDR3aa: CASSIGEYNEQFF
d_gene: NA; abundance: NA; v_gene: TRBV29-1; j_gene: TRBJ2-1; CDR3nt: TGCAGCGTTGAGTCTCGGCTACCTAATGAGCAGTTCTTC; CDR3aa: CSVESRLPNEQFF
d_gene: TRBD1; abundance: NA; v_gene: TRBV18; j_gene: TRBJ2-7; CDR3nt: TGTGCCAGCTCACCGCCGGGACAGGGTCTCTACGAGCAGTACTTC; CDR3aa: CASSPPGQGLYEQYF